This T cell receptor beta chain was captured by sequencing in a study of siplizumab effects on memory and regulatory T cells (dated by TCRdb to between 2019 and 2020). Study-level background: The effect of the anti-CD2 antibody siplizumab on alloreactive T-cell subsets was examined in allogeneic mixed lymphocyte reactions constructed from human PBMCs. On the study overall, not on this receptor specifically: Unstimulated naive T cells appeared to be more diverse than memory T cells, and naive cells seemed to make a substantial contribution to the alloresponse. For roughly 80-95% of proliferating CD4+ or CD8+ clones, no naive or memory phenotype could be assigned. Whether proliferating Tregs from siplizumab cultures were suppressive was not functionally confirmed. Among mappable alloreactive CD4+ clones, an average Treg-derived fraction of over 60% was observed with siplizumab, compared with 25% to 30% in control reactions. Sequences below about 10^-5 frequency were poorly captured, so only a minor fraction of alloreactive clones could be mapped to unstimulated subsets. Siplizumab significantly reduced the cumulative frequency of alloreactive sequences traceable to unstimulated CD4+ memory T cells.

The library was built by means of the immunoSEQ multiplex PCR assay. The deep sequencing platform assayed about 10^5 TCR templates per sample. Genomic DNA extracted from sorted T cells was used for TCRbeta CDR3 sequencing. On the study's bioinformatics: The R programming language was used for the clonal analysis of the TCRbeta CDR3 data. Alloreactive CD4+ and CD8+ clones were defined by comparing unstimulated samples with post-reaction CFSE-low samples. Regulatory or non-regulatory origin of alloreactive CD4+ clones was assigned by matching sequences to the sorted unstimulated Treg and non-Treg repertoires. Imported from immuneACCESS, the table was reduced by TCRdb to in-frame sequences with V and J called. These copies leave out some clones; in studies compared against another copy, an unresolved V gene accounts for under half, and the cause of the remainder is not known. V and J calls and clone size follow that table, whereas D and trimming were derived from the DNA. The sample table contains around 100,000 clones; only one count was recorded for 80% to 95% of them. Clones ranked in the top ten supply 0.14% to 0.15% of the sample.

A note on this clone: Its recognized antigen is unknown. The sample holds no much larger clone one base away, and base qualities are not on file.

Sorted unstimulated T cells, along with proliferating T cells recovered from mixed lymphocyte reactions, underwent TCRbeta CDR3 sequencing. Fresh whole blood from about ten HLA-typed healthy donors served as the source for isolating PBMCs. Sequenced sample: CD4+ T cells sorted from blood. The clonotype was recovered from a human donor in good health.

The CDR3 protein is CASTGQANTGELFF. The DNA reads TGTGCCAGCACTGGACAGGCGAACACCGGGGAGCTGTTTTTT. Here the chain combines TRBV14 and TRBJ2-2, with 7 bases matching TRBD1. Measured from the cysteine to the phenylalanine, the CDR3 is 14 residues long. The retained sequence is limited to the CDR3, 42 bases, with the frame set at the first base. Ends trimmed: V by 7 bases, J by 0 bases; bases unmatched to a gene: 2. The germline V gene gives CDR1 as SGHDN and CDR2 as FVKESK.